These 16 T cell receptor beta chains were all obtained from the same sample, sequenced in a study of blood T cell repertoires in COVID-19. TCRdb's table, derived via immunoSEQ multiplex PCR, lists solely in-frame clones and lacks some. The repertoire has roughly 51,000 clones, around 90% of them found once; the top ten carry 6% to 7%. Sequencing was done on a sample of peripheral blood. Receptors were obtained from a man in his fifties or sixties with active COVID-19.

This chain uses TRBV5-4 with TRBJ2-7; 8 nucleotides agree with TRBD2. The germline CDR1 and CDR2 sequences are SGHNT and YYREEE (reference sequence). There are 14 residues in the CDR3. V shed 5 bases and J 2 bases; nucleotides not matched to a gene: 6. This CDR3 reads CASRPGLGPYEQYF. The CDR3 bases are TGTGCCAGCAGGCCGGGACTAGGCCCCTACGAGCAGTACTTC.

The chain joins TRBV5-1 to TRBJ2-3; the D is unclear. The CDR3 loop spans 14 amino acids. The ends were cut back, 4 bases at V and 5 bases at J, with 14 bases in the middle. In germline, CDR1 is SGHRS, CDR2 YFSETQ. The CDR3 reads CASSTLDQEDTQYF. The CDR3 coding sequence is TGCGCCAGCAGCACCCTCGACCAGGAAGATACGCAGTATTTT. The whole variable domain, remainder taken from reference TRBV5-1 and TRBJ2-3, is KAGVTQTPRYLIKTRGQQVTLSCSPISGHRSVSWYQQTPGQGLQFLFEYFSETQRNKGNFPGRFSGRQFSNSRSEMNVSTLELGDSALYLCASSTLDQEDTQYFGPGTRLTVL.

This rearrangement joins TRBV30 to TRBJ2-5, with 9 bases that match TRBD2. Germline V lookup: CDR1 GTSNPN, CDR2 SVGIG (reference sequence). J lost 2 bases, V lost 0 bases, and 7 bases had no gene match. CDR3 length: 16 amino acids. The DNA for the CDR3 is TGTGCCTGGAGTGTACCAACTAGCGGGCATCAAGAGACCCAGTACTTC. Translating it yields CAWSVPTSGHQETQYF.

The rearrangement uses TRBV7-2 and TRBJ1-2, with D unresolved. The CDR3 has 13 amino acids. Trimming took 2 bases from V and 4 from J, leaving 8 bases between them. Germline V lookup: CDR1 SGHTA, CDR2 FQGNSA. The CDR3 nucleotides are TGTGCCAGCAGCTTAAGGAGTGGCTATGGCTACACCTTC. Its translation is CASSLRSGYGYTF.

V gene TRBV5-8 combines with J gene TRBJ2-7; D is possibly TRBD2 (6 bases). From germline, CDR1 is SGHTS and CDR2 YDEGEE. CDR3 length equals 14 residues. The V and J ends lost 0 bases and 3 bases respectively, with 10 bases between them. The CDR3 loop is CASSLGLASYEQYF. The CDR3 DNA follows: TGTGCCAGCAGCTTGGGCCTAGCGAGCTACGAGCAGTACTTC. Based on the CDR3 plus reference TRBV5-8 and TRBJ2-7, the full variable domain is EAGVTQSPTHLIKTRGQQATLRCSPISGHTSVYWYQQALGLGLQFLLWYDEGEERNRGNFPPRFSGRQFPNYSSELNVNALELEDSALYLCASSLGLASYEQYFGPGTRLTVT.

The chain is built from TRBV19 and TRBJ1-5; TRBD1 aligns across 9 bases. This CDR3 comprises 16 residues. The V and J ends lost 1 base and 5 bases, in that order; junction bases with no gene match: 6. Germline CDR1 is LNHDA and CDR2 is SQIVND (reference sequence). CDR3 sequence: CASSIVRGQGHQPQHF. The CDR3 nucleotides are TGTGCCAGTAGTATAGTTAGGGGACAGGGCCATCAGCCCCAGCATTTT.

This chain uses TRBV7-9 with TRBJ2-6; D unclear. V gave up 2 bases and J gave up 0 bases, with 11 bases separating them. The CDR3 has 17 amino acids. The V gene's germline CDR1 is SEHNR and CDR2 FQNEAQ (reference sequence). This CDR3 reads CASSLIGLNSGANVLTF. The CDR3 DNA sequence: TGTGCCAGCAGCTTAATCGGGTTGAACTCTGGGGCCAACGTCCTGACTTTC. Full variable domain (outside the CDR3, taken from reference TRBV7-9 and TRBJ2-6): DTGVSQNPRHKITKRGQNVTFRCDPISEHNRLYWYRQTLGQGPEFLTYFQNEAQLEKSRLLSDRFSAERPKGSFSTLEIQRTEQGDSAMYLCASSLIGLNSGANVLTFGAGSRLTVL.

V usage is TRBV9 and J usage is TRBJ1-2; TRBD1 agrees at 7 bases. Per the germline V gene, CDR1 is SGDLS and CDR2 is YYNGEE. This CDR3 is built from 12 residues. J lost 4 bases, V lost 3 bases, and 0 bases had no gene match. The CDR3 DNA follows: TGTGCCAGCAGCGGGACAGGCTATGGCTACACCTTC. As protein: CASSGTGYGYTF.

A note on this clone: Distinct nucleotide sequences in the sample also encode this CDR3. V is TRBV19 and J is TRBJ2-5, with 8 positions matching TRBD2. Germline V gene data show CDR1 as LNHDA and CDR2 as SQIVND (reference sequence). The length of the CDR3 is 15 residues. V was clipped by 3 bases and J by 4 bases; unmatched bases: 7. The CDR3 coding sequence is TGTGCCAGTAGTATCGGGGGGGCACGGGGAGAGACCCAGTACTTC. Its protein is CASSIGGARGETQYF.

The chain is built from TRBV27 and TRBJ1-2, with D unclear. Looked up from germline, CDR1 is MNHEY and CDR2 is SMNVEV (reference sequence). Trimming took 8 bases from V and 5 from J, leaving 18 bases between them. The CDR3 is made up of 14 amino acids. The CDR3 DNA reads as TGTGCCAGCCGGCGCCCAGGAATGCCTTATGGCTACACCTTC. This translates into CASRRPGMPYGYTF.

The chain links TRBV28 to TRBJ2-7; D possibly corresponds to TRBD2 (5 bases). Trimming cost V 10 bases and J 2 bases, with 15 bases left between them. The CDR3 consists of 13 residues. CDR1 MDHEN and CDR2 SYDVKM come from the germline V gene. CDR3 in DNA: TGTGCCACCGGGGAACTGGGGACCTACGAGCAGTACTTC. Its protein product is CATGELGTYEQYF.

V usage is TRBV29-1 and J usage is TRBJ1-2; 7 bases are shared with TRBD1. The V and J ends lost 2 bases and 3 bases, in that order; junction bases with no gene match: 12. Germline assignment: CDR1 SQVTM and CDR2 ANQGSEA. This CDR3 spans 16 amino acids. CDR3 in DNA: TGCAGCGTTGAAAGAGGGGGACAGTCTAGGGACTATGGCTACACCTTC. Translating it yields CSVERGGQSRDYGYTF.

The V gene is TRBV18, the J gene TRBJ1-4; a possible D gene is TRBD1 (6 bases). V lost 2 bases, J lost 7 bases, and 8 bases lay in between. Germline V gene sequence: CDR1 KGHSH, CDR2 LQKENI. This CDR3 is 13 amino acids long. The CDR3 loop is CASSPVTGEKLFF. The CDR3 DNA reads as TGTGCCAGCTCACCAGTGACAGGTGAAAAACTGTTTTTT.

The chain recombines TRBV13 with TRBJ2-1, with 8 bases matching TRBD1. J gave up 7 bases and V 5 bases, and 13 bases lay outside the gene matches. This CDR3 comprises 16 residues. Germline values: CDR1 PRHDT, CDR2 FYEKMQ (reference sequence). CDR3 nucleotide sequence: TGTGCCAGCAGCCCCCCCGGGACAGGTTTTAAGAATGAGCAGTTCTTC. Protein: CASSPPGTGFKNEQFF.

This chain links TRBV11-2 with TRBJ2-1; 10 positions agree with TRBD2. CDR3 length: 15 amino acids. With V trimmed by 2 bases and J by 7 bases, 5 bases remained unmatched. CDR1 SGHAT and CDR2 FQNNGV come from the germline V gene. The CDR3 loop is CASSLRLAGKNEQFF. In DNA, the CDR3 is TGTGCCAGCAGCTTACGACTAGCGGGTAAAAATGAGCAGTTCTTC.

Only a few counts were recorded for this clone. CDR3 in DNA: TGTGCCAGCAGCCGCCTTAAGGCGGGTACGCAGTATTTT. Protein: CASSRLKAGTQYF. The genes are TRBV7-2 and TRBJ2-3; D may be TRBD2 (5 bases). The CDR3 covers 13 residues. V lost 5 bases and J 8 bases, leaving 14 bases between the germline ends. Looked up from germline, CDR1 is SGHTA and CDR2 is FQGNSA.